The 15 T cell receptor beta chains below were found in one sample sequenced in a study of blood T cell repertoires in COVID-19. Sequencing was performed with immunoSEQ multiplex PCR; in TCRdb, only in-frame clones are kept and a portion is missing. Among tens of thousands of clones listed, approximately 86% were seen once. Source material: peripheral blood. These receptors were obtained from a human donor in a cohort sampled during active COVID-19.

The CDR3 DNA is TGTGCCAGCAGCCCGGACAGGGGTAAGGGCAATGAGCAGTTCTTC. It is translated as CASSPDRGKGNEQFF. This rearrangement joins TRBV6-5 to TRBJ2-1, with 9 bases matching TRBD1. Germline CDR1 MNHEY, CDR2 SVGAGI. The ends lost 6 bases at V and 6 bases at J; junction bases unmatched: 9. CDR3 length: 15 residues.

CDR3 coding DNA: TGTGCCAGCAGCCTTAGGACTAGCGGGGCACTGTACGAGCAGTACTTC. Its translation is CASSLRTSGALYEQYF. The V and J genes are TRBV13 and TRBJ2-7; TRBD2 matches at 12 bases. The trim removed 5 bases at V and 4 bases at J, leaving 9 bases unmatched. Germline loops: CDR1 PRHDT, CDR2 FYEKMQ (reference sequence). There are 16 residues in the CDR3.

The chain couples TRBV5-6 to TRBJ2-2; D call uncertain. Trimming took 1 base from V and 3 from J, leaving 7 bases between them. The CDR3 is 14 amino acids. In germline, CDR1 is SGHDT, CDR2 YYEEEE. The CDR3 spells CASSLRLYTGELFF. Here the CDR3 DNA reads TGTGCCAGCAGCTTGCGACTCTACACCGGGGAGCTGTTTTTT.

The chain joins TRBV11-2 to TRBJ2-2; 9 bases fit TRBD1. This CDR3 spans 15 amino acids. Germline V CDR1 and CDR2: SGHAT, FQNNGV. The V and J ends lost 7 bases and 7 bases, in that order; junction bases with no gene match: 10. The CDR3 DNA reads TGTGCCAGCATGATAGACAGGGGGAGTAGCGGGGAGCTGTTTTTT. Its translation: CASMIDRGSSGELFF.

V and J are TRBV13 and TRBJ2-1, with TRBD1 matching 9 bases. V shed 4 bases, J shed 7 bases, and the junction held 17 bases outside the gene matches. Germline V gives CDR1 PRHDT, CDR2 FYEKMQ (reference sequence). This CDR3 contains 18 residues. CDR3 sequence (DNA): TGTGCCAGCAGCTATGGACAGGGGAGGACGTCCAGGGGGAATGAGCAGTTCTTC. Residues: CASSYGQGRTSRGNEQFF.

CDR3 nucleotide sequence: TGTGCCAGCAGCTCCGACAAACTAGGATGGGAGACCCAGTACTTC. This codes for CASSSDKLGWETQYF. The chain carries TRBV9 and TRBJ2-5; weak D call: TRBD2 (5 bases). The V gene's germline CDR1 is SGDLS and CDR2 YYNGEE. The CDR3 has 15 amino acids. Trimming shortened V by 4 bases and J by 5 bases, and 18 bases separated the two germline ends. Based on the CDR3 plus reference TRBV9 and TRBJ2-5, the full variable domain is DSGVTQTPKHLITATGQRVTLRCSPRSGDLSVYWYQQSLDQGLQFLIQYYNGEERAKGNILERFSAQQFPDLHSELNLSSLELGDSALYFCASSSDKLGWETQYFGPGTRLLVL.

The J gene is TRBJ2-1, the V gene TRBV27; 7 bases are a match to TRBD2. CDR1 is MNHEY and CDR2 is SMNVEV in the germline V gene (reference sequence). This CDR3 contains 14 residues. The V segment lost 4 bases and the J segment 8 bases; nucleotides outside the gene matches: 8. The DNA of the CDR3 is TGTGCCAGCAGTTCTCGACTAGCTGGGGATGAGCAGTTCTTC. Its protein is CASSSRLAGDEQFF.

This clone showed up just once. V gene TRBV21-1 combines with J gene TRBJ2-7; the table's D gene call, TRBD1, was not cross checked with the DNA. TRBV21-1 is classified as a pseudogene. The CDR3 runs to 16 residues. The CDR3: CASSSLPGQGIYEQYF. Written as DNA, the CDR3 is TGTGCCAGCAGCTCCTTACCGGGACAGGGTATCTACGAGCAGTACTTC.

The chain carries TRBV6-1 and TRBJ1-2; weak D call: TRBD1 (5 bases). The germline CDR1 and CDR2 sequences are MNHNS and SASEGT. The CDR3 length is 14 residues. With 3 bases removed from V and 4 bases from J, the gap between germline ends came to 12 bases. The CDR3 region is CASSDLPGPYGYTF. The CDR3 DNA follows: TGTGCCAGCAGTGATCTCCCAGGGCCCTATGGCTACACCTTC.

V and J are TRBV28 and TRBJ2-7; maybe TRBD2 (6 bases). This CDR3 is 14 amino acids long. Per the germline V gene, CDR1 is MDHEN and CDR2 is SYDVKM. V lost 5 bases and J 6 bases, leaving 17 bases between the germline ends. CDR3 region: CASSPSGLPLEQYF. CDR3 nucleotide sequence: TGTGCCAGCAGTCCGTCGGGACTTCCTCTCGAGCAGTACTTC.

The chain links TRBV28 to TRBJ2-3; the match to TRBD1 covers 8 bases. Losses at the gene ends were 4 bases for V and 9 bases for J; bases not matched to a gene: 15. Germline V gene lookup returns CDR1 MDHEN and CDR2 SYDVKM. The CDR3 sequence is 16 residues long. CDR3 bases: TGTGCCAGCAGTTCCCCGGGACAGGCGACCTTAGAAACGCAGTATTTT. It yields the protein CASSSPGQATLETQYF.

This clone was seen a few times. This CDR3 reads CASSQDRGLAEIYEQYF. The CDR3 DNA is TGCGCCAGCAGCCAAGATCGGGGCCTAGCGGAGATCTACGAGCAGTACTTC. This rearrangement joins TRBV4-3 to TRBJ2-7; 7 bases align to TRBD2. CDR3 size: 17 residues. The trim removed 0 bases at V and 3 bases at J, leaving 11 bases unmatched. The germline gives CDR1 LGHNA, CDR2 YSLEER.

The table lists this clone with a few counts. V is TRBV28 and J is TRBJ2-5; D possibly corresponds to TRBD2 (5 bases). Trimming cost V 3 bases and J 5 bases, with 19 bases left between them. This CDR3 has 16 amino acids. Germline-derived CDR1 and CDR2 are MDHEN and SYDVKM. The CDR3 loop is CASSFKSESAGETQYF. The CDR3 region has the DNA TGTGCCAGCAGTTTTAAATCTGAATCCGCGGGTGAGACCCAGTACTTC.

The V gene is TRBV5-1, the J gene TRBJ1-2; 10 positions agree with TRBD1. Looked up from germline, CDR1 is SGHRS and CDR2 is YFSETQ. The V segment lost 3 bases and the J segment 3 bases; nucleotides outside the gene matches: 5. This CDR3 is built from 15 residues. The DNA for the CDR3 is TGCGCCAGCAGCTCGGGACAGGGGACTTACTATGGCTACACCTTC. Amino acids: CASSSGQGTYYGYTF.

This chain links TRBV20-1 with TRBJ2-5; D gene unclear. Germline V lookup: CDR1 DFQATT, CDR2 SNEGSKA (reference sequence). The V end was cut by 5 bases, the J end by 5 bases, with 9 bases between. This CDR3 is 11 amino acids long. The CDR3: CSADRVETQYF. CDR3 DNA sequence: TGCAGTGCTGATAGAGTGGAGACCCAGTACTTC.